These 6 T cell receptor beta chains were sequenced from one sample in a study of patients and donors after allogeneic stem cell transplantation. One entry per CDR3 protein results from TCRdb running MiXCR on the RT-PCR reads. The sample has 150,000 to 200,000 distinct CDR3 sequences, approximately 30% seen once. The material sequenced was blood, either unsorted or a sorted T cell fraction (not recorded which). These receptors were taken from a human donor who was either an allogeneic HSCT recipient or a stem cell or donor lymphocyte infusion donor (not recorded which). It is not recorded whose cells these are; they may come from a transplant donor.

This clonotype was seen a handful of times. The rearrangement joins TRBV29-1 to TRBJ2-3; 8 positions match TRBD2. V lost 6 bases and J lost 3; bases outside the gene matches: 5. Looked up from germline, CDR1 is SQVTM and CDR2 is ANQGSEA. The length of the CDR3 is 13 residues. This CDR3 is CSVDSGTTDTQYF. Written as DNA, the CDR3 is TGCAGCGTCGATAGCGGGACTACAGATACGCAGTATTTT.

The chain recombines TRBV6-5 with TRBJ2-5; the D gene is possibly TRBD2 (6 bases). With 0 bases removed from V and 5 bases from J, the gap between germline ends came to 16 bases. This CDR3 region has 16 residues. Germline V lookup: CDR1 MNHEY, CDR2 SVGAGI. The CDR3 DNA reads TGTGCCAGCAGTTACTCAGGAGGGCTCGGGATGGAGACCCAGTACTTC. Encoded protein: CASSYSGGLGMETQYF.

This chain joins TRBV4-2 and TRBJ2-7; D gene ambiguous. The CDR3 runs 13 residues. CDR1 and CDR2 (germline): LGHNA, YNFKEQ. The V and J ends lost 0 bases and 2 bases respectively, with 5 bases between them. CDR3 nucleotides: TGTGCCAGCAGCCAAGATATGGCCTACGAGCAGTACTTC. It codes for CASSQDMAYEQYF.

A few counts support this clonotype. This chain uses TRBV30 with TRBJ1-1, with a possible D match to TRBD1 (6 bases). The CDR3 is made up of 18 amino acids. Trimming pared 3 bases from V and 4 bases from J, leaving 27 bases between. The V gene's germline CDR1 is GTSNPN and CDR2 SVGIG (reference sequence). The CDR3 is CAWRRRTGFLTGGTEAFF. DNA of the CDR3: TGTGCCTGGAGAAGACGTACAGGGTTTCTAACCGGGGGCACTGAAGCTTTCTTT. The full variable domain, in which reference TRBV30 and TRBJ1-1 provide the parts outside the CDR3, is SQTIHQWPATLVQPVGSPLSLECTVEGTSNPNLYWYRQAAGRGLQLLFYSVGIGQISSEVPQNLSASRPQDRQFILSSKKLLLSDSGFYLCAWRRRTGFLTGGTEAFFGQGTRLTVV.

The rearrangement uses TRBV12-3 or TRBV12-4 and TRBJ2-2; D is unclear. The ends were cut back, 7 bases at V and 7 bases at J, with 7 bases in the middle. This CDR3 has 11 amino acids. The CDR3: CASTLHGELFF. CDR3 nucleotides: TGTGCCAGCACCCTCCACGGGGAGCTGTTTTTT.

This clonotype was seen more than once but under ten times. The rearrangement joins TRBV4-3 to TRBJ1-2; D remains unclear. CDR3 length equals 13 residues. V was cut by 0 bases and J by 4 bases, with 6 bases left in between. CDR1 and CDR2 from the germline V gene are LGHNA and YSLEER. This chain's CDR3 is CASSQDLTYGYTF. DNA of the CDR3: TGCGCCAGCAGCCAAGATTTGACCTATGGCTACACCTTC.